This T cell receptor beta chain emerged from a study of long-term antiretroviral therapy in people with HIV. Whole-study context: The earliest samples predate the 2015 immediate-ART recommendation by about a decade.

A minimum of one pre-ART and two post-ART PBMC samples existed for each donor. The immunoSEQ assay was v3.0, run at survey level. Measured with immunoSEQ multiplex PCR; TCRdb has only the in-frame clones, and not every one. Here the sample spans 20,000 to 25,000 clones, 75% to 90% being singletons. The germline gives CDR1 SGHRS, CDR2 YFSETQ. The CDR3 runs 17 residues. Trimming removed 3 bases from V and 0 bases from J; junction bases left unmatched: 7. The receptor was isolated from a woman between 40 and 50 years old with HIV. The sequences come from unsorted PBMCs, collected 1.2 years after starting antiretroviral therapy. V usage is TRBV5-1 and J usage is TRBJ2-7, with 12 bases identical to TRBD2. CDR3 sequence reads: CASSSLAGGPSSYEQYF. The CDR3, as DNA: TGCGCCAGCAGCTCACTAGCGGGAGGTCCCAGCTCCTACGAGCAGTACTTC.